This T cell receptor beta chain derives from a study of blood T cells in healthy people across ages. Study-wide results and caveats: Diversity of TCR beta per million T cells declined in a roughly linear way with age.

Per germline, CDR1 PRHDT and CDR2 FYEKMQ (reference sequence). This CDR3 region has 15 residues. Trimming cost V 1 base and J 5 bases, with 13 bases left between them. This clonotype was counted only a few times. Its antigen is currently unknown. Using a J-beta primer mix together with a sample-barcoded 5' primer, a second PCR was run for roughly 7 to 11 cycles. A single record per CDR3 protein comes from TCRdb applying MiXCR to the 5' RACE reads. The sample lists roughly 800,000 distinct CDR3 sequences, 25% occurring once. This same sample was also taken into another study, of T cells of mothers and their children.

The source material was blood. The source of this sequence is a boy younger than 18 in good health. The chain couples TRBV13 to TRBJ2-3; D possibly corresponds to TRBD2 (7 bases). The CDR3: CASSLVLGGGDTQYF. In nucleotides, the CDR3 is TGTGCCAGCAGCTTAGTTCTGGGAGGGGGAGATACGCAGTATTTT.